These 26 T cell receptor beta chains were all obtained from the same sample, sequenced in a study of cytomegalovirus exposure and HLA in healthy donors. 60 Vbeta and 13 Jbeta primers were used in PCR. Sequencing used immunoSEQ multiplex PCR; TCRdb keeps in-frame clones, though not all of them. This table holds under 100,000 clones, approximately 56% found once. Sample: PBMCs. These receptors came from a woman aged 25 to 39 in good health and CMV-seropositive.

This CDR3 is CASSEYRDRVHTGELFF. In DNA, the CDR3 is TGTGCCAGCAGTGAATATAGGGACAGGGTCCACACCGGGGAGCTGTTTTTT. The chain couples TRBV25-1 to TRBJ2-2, with 9 bases fitting TRBD1. With 0 bases clipped from V and 3 bases from J, the junction kept 5 bases outside the gene matches. The CDR3 contains 17 residues. Germline V CDR1 and CDR2: MGHDK, SYGVNS.

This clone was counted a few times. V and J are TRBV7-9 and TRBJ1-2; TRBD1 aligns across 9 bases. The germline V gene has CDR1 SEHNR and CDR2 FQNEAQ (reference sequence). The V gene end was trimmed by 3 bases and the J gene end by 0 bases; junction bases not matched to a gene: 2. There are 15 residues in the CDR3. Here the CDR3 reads CASSLGTGSNYGYTF. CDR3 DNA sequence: TGTGCCAGCAGCTTGGGGACAGGGTCTAACTATGGCTACACCTTC.

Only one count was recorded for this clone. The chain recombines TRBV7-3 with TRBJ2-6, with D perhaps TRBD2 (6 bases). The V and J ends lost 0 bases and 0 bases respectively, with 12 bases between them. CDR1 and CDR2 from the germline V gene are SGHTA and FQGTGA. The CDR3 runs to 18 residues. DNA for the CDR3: TGTGCCAGCAGCTTAACAGGCGGGGTGGGCTCTGGGGCCAACGTCCTGACTTTC. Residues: CASSLTGGVGSGANVLTF. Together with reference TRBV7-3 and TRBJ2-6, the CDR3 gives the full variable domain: GAGVSQTPSNKVTEKGKYVELRCDPISGHTALYWYRQSLGQGPEFLIYFQGTGAADDSGLPNDRFFAVRPEGSVSTLKIQRTERGDSAVYLCASSLTGGVGSGANVLTFGAGSRLTVL.

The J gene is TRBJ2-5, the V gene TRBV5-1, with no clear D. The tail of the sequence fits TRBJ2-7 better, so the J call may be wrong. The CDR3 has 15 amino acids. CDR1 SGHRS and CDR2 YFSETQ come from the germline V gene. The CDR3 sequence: CASSLEFGLDYEQYF. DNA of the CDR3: TGCGCCAGCAGCTTGGAATTCGGGCTAGACTACGAGCAGTACTTC.

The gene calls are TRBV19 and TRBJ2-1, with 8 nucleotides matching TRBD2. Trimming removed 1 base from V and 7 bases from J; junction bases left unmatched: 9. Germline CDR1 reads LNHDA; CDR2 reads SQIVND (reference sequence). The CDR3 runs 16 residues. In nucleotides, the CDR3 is TGTGCCAGTAGTATAGCGGCGGGGGGTTTAGGAAATGAGCAGTTCTTC. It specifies CASSIAAGGLGNEQFF.

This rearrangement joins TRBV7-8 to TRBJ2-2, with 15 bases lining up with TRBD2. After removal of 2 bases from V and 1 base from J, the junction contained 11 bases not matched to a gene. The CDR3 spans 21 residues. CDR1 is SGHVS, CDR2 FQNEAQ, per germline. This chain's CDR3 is CASSLTPTRTSGGVNTGELFF. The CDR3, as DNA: TGTGCCAGCAGCTTAACACCTACCCGGACTAGCGGGGGGGTGAACACCGGGGAGCTGTTTTTT. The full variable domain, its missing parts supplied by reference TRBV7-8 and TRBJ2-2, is GAGVSQSPRYKVAKRGQDVALRCDPISGHVSLFWYQQALGQGPEFLTYFQNEAQLDKSGLPSDRFFAERPEGSVSTLKIQRTQQEDSAVYLCASSLTPTRTSGGVNTGELFFGEGSRLTVL.

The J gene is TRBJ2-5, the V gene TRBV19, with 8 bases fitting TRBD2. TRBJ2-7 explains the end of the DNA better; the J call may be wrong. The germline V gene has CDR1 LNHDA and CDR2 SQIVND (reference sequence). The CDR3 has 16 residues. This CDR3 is CASSNWNSGSSYEQYF. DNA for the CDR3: TGTGCCAGTAGTAACTGGAACAGCGGGAGCTCCTACGAGCAGTACTTC.

In nucleotides, the CDR3 is TGTGCCAGCAGTCCCGCGACAGGGTTTGTCTATGGCTACACCTTC. This codes for CASSPATGFVYGYTF. The chain has TRBV27 and TRBJ1-2; 7 nucleotides agree with TRBD1. CDR1 is MNHEY and CDR2 is SMNVEV in the germline V gene (reference sequence). V lost 5 bases to trimming and J lost 4 bases; unmatched junction nucleotides: 10. This CDR3 contains 15 residues.

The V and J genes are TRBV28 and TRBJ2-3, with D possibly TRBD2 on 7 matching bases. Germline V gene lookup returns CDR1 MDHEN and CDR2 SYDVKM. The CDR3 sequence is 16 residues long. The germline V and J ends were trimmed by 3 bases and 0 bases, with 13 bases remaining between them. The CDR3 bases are TGTGCCAGCAGTTTGGGGGGGCGGACTAGCACAGATACGCAGTATTTT. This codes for CASSLGGRTSTDTQYF.

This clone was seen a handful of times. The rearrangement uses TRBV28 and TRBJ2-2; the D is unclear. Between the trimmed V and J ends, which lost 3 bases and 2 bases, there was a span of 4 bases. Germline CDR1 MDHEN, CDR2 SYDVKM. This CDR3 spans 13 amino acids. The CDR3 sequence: CASSFRNTGELFF. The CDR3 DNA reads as TGTGCCAGCAGTTTCCGTAACACCGGGGAGCTGTTTTTT.

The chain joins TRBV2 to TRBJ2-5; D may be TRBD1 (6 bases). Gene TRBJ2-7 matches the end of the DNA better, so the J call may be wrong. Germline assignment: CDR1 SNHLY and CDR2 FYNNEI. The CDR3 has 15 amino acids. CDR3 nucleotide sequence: TGTGCCAGCAGGTCACCGGGACATAACCCCTACGAGCAGTACTTC. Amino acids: CASRSPGHNPYEQYF.

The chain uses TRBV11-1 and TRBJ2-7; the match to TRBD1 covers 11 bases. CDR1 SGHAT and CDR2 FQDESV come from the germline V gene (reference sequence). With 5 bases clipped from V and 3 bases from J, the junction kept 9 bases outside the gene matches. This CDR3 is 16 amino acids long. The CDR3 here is CASSPPVGTGGYEQYF. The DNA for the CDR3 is TGTGCCAGCAGCCCCCCAGTGGGGACAGGGGGCTACGAGCAGTACTTC.

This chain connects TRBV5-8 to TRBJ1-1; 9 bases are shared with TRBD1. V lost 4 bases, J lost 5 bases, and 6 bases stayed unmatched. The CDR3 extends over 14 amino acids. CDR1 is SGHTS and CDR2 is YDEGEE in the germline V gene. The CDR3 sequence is CASSRRQGGTEAFF. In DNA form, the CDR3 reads TGTGCCAGCAGCCGTCGACAGGGGGGGACTGAAGCTTTCTTT.

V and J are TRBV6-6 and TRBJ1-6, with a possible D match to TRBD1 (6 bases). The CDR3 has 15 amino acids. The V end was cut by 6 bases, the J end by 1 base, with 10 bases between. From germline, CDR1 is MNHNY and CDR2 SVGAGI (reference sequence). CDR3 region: CASREGGSYNSPLHF. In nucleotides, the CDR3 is TGTGCCAGCAGAGAAGGGGGATCCTATAATTCACCCCTCCACTTT.

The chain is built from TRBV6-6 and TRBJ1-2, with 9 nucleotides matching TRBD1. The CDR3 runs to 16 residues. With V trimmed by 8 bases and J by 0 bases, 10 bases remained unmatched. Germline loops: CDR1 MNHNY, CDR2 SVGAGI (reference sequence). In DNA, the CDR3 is TGTGCCAGCCAAAGCTTAAACAGGGGGCCTAACTATGGCTACACCTTC. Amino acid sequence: CASQSLNRGPNYGYTF.

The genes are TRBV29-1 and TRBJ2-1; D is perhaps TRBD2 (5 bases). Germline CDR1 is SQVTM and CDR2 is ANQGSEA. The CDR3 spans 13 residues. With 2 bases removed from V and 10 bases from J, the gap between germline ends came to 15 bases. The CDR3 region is CSVESGFDKEQFF. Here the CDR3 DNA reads TGCAGCGTTGAAAGCGGTTTTGATAAGGAGCAGTTCTTC.

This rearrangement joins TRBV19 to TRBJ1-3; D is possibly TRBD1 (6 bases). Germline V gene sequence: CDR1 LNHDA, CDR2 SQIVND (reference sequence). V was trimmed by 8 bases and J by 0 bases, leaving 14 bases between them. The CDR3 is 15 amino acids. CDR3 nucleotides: TGTGCCAGTCGGAACCGGACAGCCTCTGGAAACACCATATATTTT. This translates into CASRNRTASGNTIYF. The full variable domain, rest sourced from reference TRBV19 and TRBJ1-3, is DGGITQSPKYLFRKEGQNVTLSCEQNLNHDAMYWYRQDPGQGLRLIYYSQIVNDFQKGDIAEGYSVSREKKESFPLTVTSAQKNPTAFYLCASRNRTASGNTIYFGEGSWLTVV.

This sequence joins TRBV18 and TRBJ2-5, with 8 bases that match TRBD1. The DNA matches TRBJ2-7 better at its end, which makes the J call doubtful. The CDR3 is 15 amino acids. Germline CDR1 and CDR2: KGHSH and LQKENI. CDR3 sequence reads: CASSRPGQVKYEQYF. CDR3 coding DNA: TGTGCCAGCTCACGTCCGGGACAGGTAAAGTACGAGCAGTACTTC.

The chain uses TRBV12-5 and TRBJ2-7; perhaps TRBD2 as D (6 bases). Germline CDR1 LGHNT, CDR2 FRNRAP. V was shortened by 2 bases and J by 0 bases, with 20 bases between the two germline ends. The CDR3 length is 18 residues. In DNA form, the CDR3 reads TGTGCTAGTGGTTTGTGGGTGGATGGGACTGGGACCTCCTACGAGCAGTACTTC. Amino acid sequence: CASGLWVDGTGTSYEQYF.

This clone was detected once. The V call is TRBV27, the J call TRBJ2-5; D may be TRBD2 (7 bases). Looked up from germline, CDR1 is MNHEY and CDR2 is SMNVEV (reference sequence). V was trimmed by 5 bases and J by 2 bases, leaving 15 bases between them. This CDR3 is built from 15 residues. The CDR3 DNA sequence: TGTGCCAGCAGTCCTCGAGGGGGGGGACAAGAGACCCAGTACTTC. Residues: CASSPRGGGQETQYF.

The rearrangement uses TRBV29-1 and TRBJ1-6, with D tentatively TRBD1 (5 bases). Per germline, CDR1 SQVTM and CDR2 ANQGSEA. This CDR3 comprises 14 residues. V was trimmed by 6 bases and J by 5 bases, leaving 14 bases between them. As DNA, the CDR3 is TGCAGCGTGTCGGGGGGGTTGGATAATTCACCCCTCCACTTT. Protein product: CSVSGGLDNSPLHF.

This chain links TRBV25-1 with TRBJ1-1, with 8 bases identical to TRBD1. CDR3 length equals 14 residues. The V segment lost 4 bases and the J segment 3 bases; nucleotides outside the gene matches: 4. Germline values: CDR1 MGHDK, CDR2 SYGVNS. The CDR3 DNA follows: TGTGCCAGCAGTGCGGACAGGGTGGACACTGAAGCTTTCTTT. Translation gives CASSADRVDTEAFF.

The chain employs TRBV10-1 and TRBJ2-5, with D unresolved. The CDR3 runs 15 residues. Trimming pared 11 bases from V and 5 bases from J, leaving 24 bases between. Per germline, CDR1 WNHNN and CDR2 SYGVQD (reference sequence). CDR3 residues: CAGAGSYRTCETQYF. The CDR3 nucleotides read TGCGCCGGCGCTGGGTCCTACAGAACATGCGAGACCCAGTACTTC.

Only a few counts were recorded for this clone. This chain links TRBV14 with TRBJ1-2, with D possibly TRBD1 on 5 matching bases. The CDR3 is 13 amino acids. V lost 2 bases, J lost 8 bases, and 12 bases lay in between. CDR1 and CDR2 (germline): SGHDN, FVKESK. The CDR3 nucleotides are TGTGCCAGCAGCCAATCGCAGGGTGGGGGCTACACCTTC. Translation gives CASSQSQGGGYTF.

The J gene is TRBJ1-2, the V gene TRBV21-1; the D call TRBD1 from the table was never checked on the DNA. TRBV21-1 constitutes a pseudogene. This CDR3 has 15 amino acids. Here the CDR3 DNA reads TGTGCCAGCACCCAACGATCAGGGGACGACTATGGCTACACCTTC. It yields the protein CASTQRSGDDYGYTF.

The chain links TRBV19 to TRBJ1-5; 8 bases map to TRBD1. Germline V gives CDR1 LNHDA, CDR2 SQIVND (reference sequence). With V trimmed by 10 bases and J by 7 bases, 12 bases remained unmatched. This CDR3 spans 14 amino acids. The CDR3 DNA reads TGTGCCACCTGGGACAGGATTGGTGCCCAGCCCCAGCATTTT. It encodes CATWDRIGAQPQHF.